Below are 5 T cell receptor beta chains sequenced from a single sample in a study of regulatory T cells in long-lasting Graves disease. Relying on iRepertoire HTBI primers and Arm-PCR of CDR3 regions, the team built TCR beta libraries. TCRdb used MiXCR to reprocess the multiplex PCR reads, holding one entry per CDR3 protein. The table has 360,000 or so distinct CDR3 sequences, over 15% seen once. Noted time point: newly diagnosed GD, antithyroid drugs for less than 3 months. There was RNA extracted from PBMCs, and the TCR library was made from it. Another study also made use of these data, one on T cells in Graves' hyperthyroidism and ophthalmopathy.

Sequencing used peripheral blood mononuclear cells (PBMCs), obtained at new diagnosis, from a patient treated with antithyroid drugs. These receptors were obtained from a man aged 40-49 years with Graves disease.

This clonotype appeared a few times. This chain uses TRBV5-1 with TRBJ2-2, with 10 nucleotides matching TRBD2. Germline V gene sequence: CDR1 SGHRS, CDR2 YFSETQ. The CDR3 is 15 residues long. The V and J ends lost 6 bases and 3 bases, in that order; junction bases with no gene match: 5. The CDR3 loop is CASTSGGAYTGELFF. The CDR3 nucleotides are TGCGCCAGCACGAGCGGGGGGGCCTACACCGGGGAGCTGTTTTTT.

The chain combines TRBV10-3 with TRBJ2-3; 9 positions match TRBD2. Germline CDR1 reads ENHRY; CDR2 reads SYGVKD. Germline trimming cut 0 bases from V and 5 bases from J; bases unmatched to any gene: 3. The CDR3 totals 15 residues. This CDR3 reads CAISESSGGVDTQYF. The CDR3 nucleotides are TGTGCCATCAGTGAGTCTAGCGGGGGTGTAGATACGCAGTATTTT.

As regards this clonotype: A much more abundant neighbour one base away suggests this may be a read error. Here the CDR3 reads CASSLMGDHYEQYF. CDR3 nucleotides: TGTGCCAGCAGCTTAATGGGGGATCACTACGAGCAGTACTTC. The V gene is TRBV7-2, the J gene TRBJ2-7; D possibly matches TRBD1 or TRBD2 (5 bases each). V lost 2 bases and J 3 bases, leaving 11 bases between the germline ends. Germline V CDR1 and CDR2: SGHTA, FQGNSA. This CDR3 is built from 14 residues. The complete variable domain, with remaining parts taken from reference TRBV7-2 and TRBJ2-7, reads GAGVSQSPSNKVTEKGKDVELRCDPISGHTALYWYRQSLGQGLEFLIYFQGNSAPDKSGLPSDRFSAERTGGSVSTLTIQRTQQEDSAVYLCASSLMGDHYEQYFGPGTRLTVT.

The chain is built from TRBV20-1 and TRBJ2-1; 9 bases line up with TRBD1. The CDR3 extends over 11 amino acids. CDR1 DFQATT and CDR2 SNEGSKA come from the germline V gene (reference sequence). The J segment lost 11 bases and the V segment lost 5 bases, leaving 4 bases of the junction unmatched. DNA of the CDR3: TGCAGTGCTGGAGGACAGGGGAAGCAGTTCTTC. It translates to CSAGGQGKQFF.

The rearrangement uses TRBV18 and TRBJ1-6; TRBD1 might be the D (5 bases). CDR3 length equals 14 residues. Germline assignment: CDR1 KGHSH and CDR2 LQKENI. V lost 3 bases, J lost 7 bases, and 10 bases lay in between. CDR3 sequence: CASSPGGWNSPLHF. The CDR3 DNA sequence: TGTGCCAGCTCACCCGGGGGGTGGAATTCACCCCTCCACTTT.